This TCR beta chain came from a study of blood T cell repertoires in COVID-19. Across the study: The samples span acute and convalescent COVID-19 from the United States, Italy and Spain. Sources were T cells, B-cell-depleted T cells, or PBMCs; the material itself was cDNA or gDNA.

This clone appeared once. Original processing notes: Quantification of nucleated cells was approximated via reference gene primer amplification. Clones were sequenced by immunoSEQ multiplex PCR, and TCRdb holds only the in-frame ones, with some missing. V, J and clone size are taken as reported in that table, and D and trimming were inferred from the DNA itself. This sample has 290,000 or so clones, with around 87% found just once. V gave up 1 base and J gave up 1 base, with 5 bases separating them. There are 14 residues in the CDR3. Germline V gene lookup returns CDR1 SGHNT and CDR2 YENEEA. The source is a man aged 65 to 85 with acute or convalescent COVID-19. V usage is TRBV11-3 and J usage is TRBJ2-1; D unresolved. Material for sequencing was peripheral blood. In DNA form, the CDR3 reads TGTGCCAGCAGCTTAGGTCAGTCCTACAATGAGCAGTTCTTC. It translates to CASSLGQSYNEQFF.